The subject of this entry is one TCR beta chain. Antigen specificity is unknown. Only in-frame clones appear in the TCRdb table, and some are missing; sequencing was by immunoSEQ multiplex PCR. The sample records tens of thousands of clones, around 87% being singletons. V shed 5 bases and J 2 bases; nucleotides not matched to a gene: 6. Germline V gene data show CDR1 as MNHNS and CDR2 as SASEGT. The CDR3 loop spans 15 amino acids. This sample was taken from a study of OX40 agonist ivuxolimab in advanced cancers. General study points: Among the least clonally expanded were partial responders at 0.1-3.0 mg/kg.

This sample comprised CD4+ or CD8+ T cells sorted from blood, obtained in a trial of the OX40 agonist ivuxolimab. This chain uses TRBV6-1 with TRBJ2-7, with TRBD1 matching 10 bases. The TCR comes from an adult with an advanced solid tumor such as melanoma, head and neck, liver or kidney cancer. The DNA of the CDR3 is TGTGCCAGCAGTTCGCGGGACAGGGGAGCCTACGAGCAGTACTTC. Translation: CASSSRDRGAYEQYF.